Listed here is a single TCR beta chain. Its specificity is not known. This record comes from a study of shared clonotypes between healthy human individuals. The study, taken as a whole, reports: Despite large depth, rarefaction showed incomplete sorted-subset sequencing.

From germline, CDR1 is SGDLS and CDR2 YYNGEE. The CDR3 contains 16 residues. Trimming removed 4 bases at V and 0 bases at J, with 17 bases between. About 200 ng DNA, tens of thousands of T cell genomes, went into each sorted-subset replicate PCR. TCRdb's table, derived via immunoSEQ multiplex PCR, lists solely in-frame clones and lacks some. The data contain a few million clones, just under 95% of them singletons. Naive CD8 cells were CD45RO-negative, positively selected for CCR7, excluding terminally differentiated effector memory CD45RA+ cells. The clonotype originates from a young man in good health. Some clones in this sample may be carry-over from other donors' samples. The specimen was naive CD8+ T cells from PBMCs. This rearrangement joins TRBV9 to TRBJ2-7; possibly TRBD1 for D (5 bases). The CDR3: CASSTPRDSASYEQYF. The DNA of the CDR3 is TGTGCCAGCAGCACACCACGCGACAGCGCCTCCTACGAGCAGTACTTC.